The 16 T cell receptor beta chains below all came from one sample that was sequenced in a study of human T cells and chemical hapten exposure. Each CDR3 protein gets one entry after TCRdb re-called the RACE reads with MiXCR. The data show around 300,000 distinct CDR3 sequences, roughly 6.9% seen once. The time point denotes: patch test 1, 2 weeks after DPC sensitization. Treatment here: therapeutic diphenylcyclopropenone sensitization with weekly scalp DPC. Sequencing was performed on whole blood, taken in connection with sensitization to the hapten diphenylcyclopropenone (DPC). The source is a young woman with alopecia areata. Some clones in this sample may be carry-over from other donors' samples.

This clonotype has at least ten counts. The chain employs TRBV12-3 or TRBV12-4 and TRBJ1-1; D is unresolved. Trimming cost V 6 bases and J 1 base, with 9 bases left between them. The CDR3 runs to 13 residues. The CDR3 region is CASSFTENTEAFF. CDR3 coding DNA: TGTGCCAGCAGCTTCACAGAGAACACTGAAGCTTTCTTT.

This clonotype was seen many times. The chain links TRBV28 to TRBJ2-7; D not resolved. The CDR3 contains 11 residues. The germline CDR1 and CDR2 sequences are MDHEN and SYDVKM. The ends were cut back, 8 bases at V and 0 bases at J, with 5 bases in the middle. CDR3 loop: CASRSSYEQYF. The DNA of the CDR3 is TGTGCCAGCCGAAGCTCCTACGAGCAGTACTTC. The variable domain in full, with the rest retrieved from reference TRBV28 and TRBJ2-7, is DVKVTQSSRYLVKRTGEKVFLECVQDMDHENMFWYRQDPGLGLRLIYFSYDVKMKEKGDIPEGYSVSREKKERFSLILESASTNQTSMYLCASRSSYEQYFGPGTRLTVT.

This clonotype was counted between two and nine times. V is TRBV4-3 and J is TRBJ2-1; D gene uncertain. The CDR3 is made up of 15 amino acids. Looked up from germline, CDR1 is LGHNA and CDR2 is YSLEER. V was clipped by 0 bases and J by 9 bases, with 15 bases between them. The chain's CDR3 is CASSQDRSIPSEQFF. The CDR3, as DNA: TGCGCCAGCAGCCAAGATCGGTCTATACCCAGTGAGCAGTTCTTC.

This clonotype has at least ten counts. The rearrangement links TRBV12-3 or TRBV12-4 to TRBJ2-7; no clear D. V was cut by 11 bases and J by 5 bases, with 13 bases left in between. The CDR3 consists of 11 residues. The CDR3, as DNA: TGTGCCTTCCACCCCGCCAACGAGCAGTACTTC. Protein product: CAFHPANEQYF.

This clonotype has at least ten counts. The chain couples TRBV4-1 to TRBJ1-5; D not resolved. Germline-derived CDR1 and CDR2 are MGHRA and YSYEKL. The CDR3 length is 14 residues. V was clipped by 0 bases and J by 4 bases, with 7 bases between them. CDR3 DNA sequence: TGCGCCAGCAGCCAAGACTCGACAAATCAGCCCCAGCATTTT. Translated: CASSQDSTNQPQHF.

This clonotype occurred a few times. V is TRBV14 and J is TRBJ1-4; D unresolved. V lost 0 bases, J lost 0 bases, and 11 bases lay in between. The germline V gene encodes CDR1 SGHDN and CDR2 FVKESK. The length of the CDR3 is 17 residues. The CDR3 nucleotides read TGTGCCAGCAGCCAAGATCAGCGGGGAGCAACTAATGAAAAACTGTTTTTT. The encoded protein is CASSQDQRGATNEKLFF.

The chain couples TRBV4-3 to TRBJ1-2; D gene uncertain. The CDR3 contains 14 residues. Germline V gene data show CDR1 as LGHNA and CDR2 as YSLEER. Trimming left V 0 bases short and J 2 bases short, with 7 bases between. In DNA, the CDR3 is TGCGCCAGCAGCCAAGAGAAGGAGAACTATGGCTACACCTTC. Protein: CASSQEKENYGYTF.

This clonotype was recorded at least ten times. CDR3 residues: CAIGRGSSSYEQYF. In nucleotides, the CDR3 is TGTGCCATCGGACGAGGGTCCTCGTCCTACGAGCAGTACTTC. The rearrangement links TRBV10-3 to TRBJ2-7, with D possibly being TRBD2 (5 bases). V was clipped by 8 bases and J by 1 base, with 15 bases between them. Germline CDR1 reads ENHRY; CDR2 reads SYGVKD. The CDR3 covers 14 residues.

J is TRBJ2-7 and V is TRBV7-8; D is unclear. CDR1 and CDR2 from the germline V gene are SGHVS and FQNEAQ. Deletions cut 0 bases from V and 0 bases from J, with 12 bases between. This CDR3 comprises 16 residues. CDR3 in amino acids: CASSLANSLSSYEQYF. The CDR3 coding sequence is TGTGCCAGCAGCTTAGCTAACAGTCTGAGCTCCTACGAGCAGTACTTC.

This clonotype was found a few times. The rearrangement links TRBV6-5 to TRBJ2-6; D gene unclear. CDR3 length equals 15 residues. V gave up 0 bases and J gave up 4 bases, with 7 bases separating them. Germline assignment: CDR1 MNHEY and CDR2 SVGAGI. For the CDR3, the DNA is TGTGCCAGCAGTTACTCTCGCGGAGGGGCCAACGTCCTGACTTTC. It is translated as CASSYSRGGANVLTF.

This clonotype was seen repeatedly, ten times or more. The chain employs TRBV6-2 or TRBV6-3 and TRBJ2-3; 7 nucleotides match TRBD1. Germline V gene sequence: CDR1 MNHEY, CDR2 SVGEGT. J was trimmed by 2 bases and V by 0 bases; bases with no gene match: 8. The CDR3 length is 17 residues. CDR3 DNA: TGTGCCAGCAGTTACTCGGGACAGCTGCCAGACACAGATACGCAGTATTTT. This gives the protein CASSYSGQLPDTDTQYF.

This clonotype was observed a handful of times. The chain couples TRBV7-9 to TRBJ1-5; D uncertain. Trimming removed 4 bases from V and 4 bases from J, with 5 bases in between. CDR1 and CDR2 from the germline V gene are SEHNR and FQNEAQ (reference sequence). CDR3 length: 12 amino acids. The CDR3 DNA sequence: TGTGCCAGCAGCTCGTGGAATCAGCCCCAGCATTTT. This translates into CASSSWNQPQHF.

This clonotype came up a few times. The V gene is TRBV5-5, the J gene TRBJ2-1, with D tentatively TRBD2 (6 bases). Germline assignment: CDR1 SGHKS and CDR2 YYEKEE (reference sequence). The V end was cut by 7 bases, the J end by 8 bases, with 13 bases between. This CDR3 has 12 amino acids. CDR3 amino acids: CASATSFDEQFF. CDR3 sequence (DNA): TGTGCCAGCGCGACTAGTTTCGATGAGCAGTTCTTC.

This clonotype has at least ten counts. Germline and junction disagree at one end, which may indicate a read error. The chain is built from TRBV12-3 or TRBV12-4 and TRBJ2-3; D is unresolved. CDR3 length: 13 amino acids. The CDR3 protein is CASSLGPTDTQYF. The CDR3 bases are TGTGCCAGCAGCTTAGGACCCACAGATACGCAGTATTTT.

The gene calls are TRBV7-2 and TRBJ1-5; D gene uncertain. V was clipped by 5 bases and J by 0 bases, with 11 bases between them. From germline, CDR1 is SGHTA and CDR2 FQGNSA. This CDR3 is 15 amino acids long. As DNA, the CDR3 is TGTGCCAGCAGCGCGGCCGACTATAGCAATCAGCCCCAGCATTTT. It specifies CASSAADYSNQPQHF.

A note on this clonotype: A much larger clone sits a single nucleotide away, making a read error possible. The chain combines TRBV28 with TRBJ1-1; D uncertain. There are 13 residues in the CDR3. Looked up from germline, CDR1 is MDHEN and CDR2 is SYDVKM. CDR3 nucleotide sequence: TGTGTCAGTAGACCGGTGATCGGCACTGAAGCTTTCTTT. It specifies CVSRPVIGTEAFF.